Here is one T cell receptor beta chain with its context. This record comes from a study of blood T cell repertoires in COVID-19. Patients in Seattle were enrolled during active infection, then followed longitudinally. V was shortened by 2 bases and J by 4 bases, with 20 bases between the two germline ends. This CDR3 is 17 amino acids long. Germline-derived CDR1 and CDR2 are LGHNA and YSLEER. Using immunoSEQ multiplex PCR, the repertoire was profiled, and TCRdb retains in-frame clones only, with some absent. The sample lists under 250,000 clones, approximately 85% occurring once. This TCR was recovered from a man aged 45-65 years with COVID-19, enrolled during active disease. The V gene is TRBV4-3, the J gene TRBJ2-5; D is perhaps TRBD2 (6 bases). Material: peripheral blood. CDR3 sequence: CASSQTPPPGRGETQYF. The CDR3 DNA follows: TGCGCCAGCAGCCAAACCCCACCCCCGGGGCGGGGAGAGACCCAGTACTTC.